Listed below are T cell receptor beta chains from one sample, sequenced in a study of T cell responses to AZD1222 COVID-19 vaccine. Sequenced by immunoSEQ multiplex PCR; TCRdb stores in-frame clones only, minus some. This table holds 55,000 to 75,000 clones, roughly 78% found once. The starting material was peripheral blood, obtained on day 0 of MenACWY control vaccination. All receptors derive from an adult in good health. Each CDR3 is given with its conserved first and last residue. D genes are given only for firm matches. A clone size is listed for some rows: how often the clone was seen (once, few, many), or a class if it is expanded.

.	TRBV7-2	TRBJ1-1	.	CASTSSGGSSSAFF	TGTGCCAGCACCTCCTCCGGGGGCTCTTCATCAGCTTTCTTT
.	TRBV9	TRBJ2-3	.	CASSVSRGGTDTQYF	TGTGCCAGCAGCGTATCCCGAGGGGGAACAGATACGCAGTATTTT
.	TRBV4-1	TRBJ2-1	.	CASSQEGPADEQFF	TGCGCCAGCAGCCAAGAGGGCCCAGCCGATGAGCAGTTCTTC
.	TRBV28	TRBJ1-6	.	CAIQSSGTNSPLHF	TGTGCCATCCAATCTTCCGGGACTAATTCACCCCTCCACTTT
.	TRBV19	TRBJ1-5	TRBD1	CASSTGQGKNQPQHF	TGTGCCAGTAGTACCGGACAGGGGAAGAATCAGCCCCAGCATTTT
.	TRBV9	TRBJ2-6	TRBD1	CASSGDRGFTGANVLTF	TGTGCCAGCAGCGGGGACAGGGGGTTCACTGGGGCCAACGTCCTGACTTTC
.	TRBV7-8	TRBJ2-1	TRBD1	CASSPLTGTASYNEQFF	TGTGCCAGCAGCCCTCTTACCGGGACAGCCTCCTACAATGAGCAGTTCTTC
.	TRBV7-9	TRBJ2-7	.	CASSSPPGSEEQYF	TGTGCCAGCAGCTCCCCGCCGGGGTCGGAAGAGCAGTACTTC
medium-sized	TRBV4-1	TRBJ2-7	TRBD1	CASSHSIGQGLGEQYF	TGCGCCAGCAGCCACTCCATTGGACAGGGGCTGGGGGAGCAGTACTTC
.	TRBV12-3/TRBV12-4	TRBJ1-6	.	CASSIGFSPLHF	TGTGCCAGCAGCATTGGGTTTTCACCCCTCCACTTT
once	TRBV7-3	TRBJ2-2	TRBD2	CASSPGLANTGELFF	TGTGCCAGCAGCCCGGGACTAGCGAACACCGGGGAGCTGTTTTTT
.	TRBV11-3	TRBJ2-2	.	CASSLGGQGTQPGELFF	TGTGCCAGCAGCTTAGGTGGCCAGGGGACCCAACCCGGGGAGCTGTTTTTT
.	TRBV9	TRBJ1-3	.	CASSVEGRSSGNTIYF	TGTGCCAGCAGCGTAGAAGGACGGAGCTCTGGAAACACCATATATTTT
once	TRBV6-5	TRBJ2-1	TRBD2	CASGERERILNEQFF	TGTGCCAGCGGAGAGCGGGAGCGGATCCTCAATGAGCAGTTCTTC
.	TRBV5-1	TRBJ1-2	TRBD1	CASSLAGTGGGYTF	TGCGCCAGCAGCTTGGCCGGGACAGGCGGGGGCTACACCTTC
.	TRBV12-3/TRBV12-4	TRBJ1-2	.	CASSFSGYGYTF	TGTGCCAGCAGTTTTTCTGGCTATGGCTACACCTTC
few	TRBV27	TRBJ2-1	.	CASSLRGFGNEQFF	TGTGCCAGCAGTTTACGGGGCTTCGGCAATGAGCAGTTCTTC
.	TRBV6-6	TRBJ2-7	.	CASSDAQGWVYEQYF	TGTGCCAGCAGTGATGCACAGGGTTGGGTCTACGAGCAGTACTTC
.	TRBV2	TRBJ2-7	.	CASSERSYEQYF	TGTGCCAGCAGTGAACGCAGCTACGAGCAGTACTTC
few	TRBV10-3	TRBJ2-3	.	CAISEAGDGDTQYF	TGTGCCATCAGTGAAGCAGGGGACGGGGATACGCAGTATTTT
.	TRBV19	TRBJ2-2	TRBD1	CASSSTGKGTGELFF	TGTGCCAGTAGTTCGACAGGGAAAGGCACCGGGGAGCTGTTTTTT
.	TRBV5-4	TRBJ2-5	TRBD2	CASSKTSGLPQETQYF	TGTGCCAGCAGCAAGACTAGCGGCCTCCCCCAAGAGACCCAGTACTTC
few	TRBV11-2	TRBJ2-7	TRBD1	CASSSTGYEQYF	TGTGCCAGCAGCTCGACAGGGTACGAGCAGTACTTC
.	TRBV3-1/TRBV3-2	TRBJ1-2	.	CASSQDFGQYRGDYGYTF	TGTGCCAGCAGCCAAGATTTCGGACAATATCGAGGGGACTATGGCTACACCTTC
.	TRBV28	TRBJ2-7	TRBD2	CASSVSGTYEQYF	TGTGCCAGCAGTGTTAGCGGGACTTACGAGCAGTACTTC
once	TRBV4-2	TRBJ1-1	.	CASSQEQGYTEAFF	TGTGCCAGCAGCCAAGAACAAGGTTACACTGAAGCTTTCTTT
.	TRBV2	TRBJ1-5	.	CASSNREGGNQPQHF	TGTGCCAGCAGTAACCGGGAAGGCGGCAATCAGCCCCAGCATTTT
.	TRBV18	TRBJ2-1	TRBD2	CASSLRLAGKQFF	TGTGCCAGCTCACTTCGACTAGCGGGCAAGCAGTTCTTC
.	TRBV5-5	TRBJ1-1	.	CASSRPGVTTEAFF	TGTGCCAGCAGCCGCCCGGGGGTGACCACTGAAGCTTTCTTT
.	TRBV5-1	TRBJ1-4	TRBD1	CASSLGQAKEKLFF	TGCGCCAGCAGCCTTGGACAGGCAAAAGAAAAACTGTTTTTT
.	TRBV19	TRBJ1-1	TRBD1	CASSQTGGVNTEAFF	TGTGCCAGTAGTCAGACAGGGGGCGTGAACACTGAAGCTTTCTTT
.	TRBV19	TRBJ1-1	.	CASSTLNTEAFF	TGTGCCAGTAGTACACTGAACACTGAAGCTTTCTTT
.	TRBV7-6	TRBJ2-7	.	CASSLGGGGEQYF	TGTGCCAGCAGCTTAGGTGGAGGGGGCGAGCAGTACTTC
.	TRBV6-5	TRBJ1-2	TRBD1	CASSRRTGNYGYTF	TGTGCCAGCAGTAGGAGGACAGGGAACTATGGCTACACCTTC
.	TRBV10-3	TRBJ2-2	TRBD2	CAISDRTRQNTGELFF	TGTGCCATCAGTGATCGGACTAGGCAGAACACCGGGGAGCTGTTTTTT
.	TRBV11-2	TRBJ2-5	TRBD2	CASSAGGLHGETQYF	TGTGCCAGCAGCGCGGGGGGCCTCCATGGGGAGACCCAGTACTTC
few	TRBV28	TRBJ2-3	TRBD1	CASSLPTEGARVDTQYF	TGTGCCAGCAGTTTACCCACTGAGGGGGCGCGGGTAGATACGCAGTATTTT
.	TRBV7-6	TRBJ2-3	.	CASSLSSVRTDTQYF	TGTGCCAGCAGCCTTTCTAGCGTACGCACAGATACGCAGTATTTT
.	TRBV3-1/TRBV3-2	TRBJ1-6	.	CASSQGVNSPLHF	TGTGCCAGCAGCCAGGGCGTTAATTCACCCCTCCACTTT
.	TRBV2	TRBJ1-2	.	CASTRDTGYTF	TGTGCCAGCACCCGGGACACAGGCTACACCTTC
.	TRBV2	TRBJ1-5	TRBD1	CASSGNRGGQPQHF	TGTGCCAGCAGTGGGAACAGGGGCGGTCAGCCCCAGCATTTT
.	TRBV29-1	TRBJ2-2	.	CSGRLGGTGELFF	TGCAGCGGTCGACTGGGGGGAACCGGGGAGCTGTTTTTT
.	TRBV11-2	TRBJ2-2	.	CASSPGQSNTGELFF	TGTGCCAGCAGCCCCGGACAGTCGAACACCGGGGAGCTGTTTTTT
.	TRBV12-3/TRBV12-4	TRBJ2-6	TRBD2	CASSLAGGGVLTF	TGTGCCAGCAGTTTAGCTGGGGGGGGCGTCCTGACTTTC
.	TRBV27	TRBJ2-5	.	CASSLIGRRRETQYF	TGTGCCAGCAGTTTAATTGGACGTCGCCGGGAGACCCAGTACTTC
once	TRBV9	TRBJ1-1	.	CASSVEVSMNTEAFF	TGTGCCAGCAGCGTAGAGGTCAGTATGAACACTGAAGCTTTCTTT
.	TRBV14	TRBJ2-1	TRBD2	CASSPLAGGIYNEQFF	TGTGCCAGCAGCCCGTTAGCGGGAGGAATATACAATGAGCAGTTCTTC
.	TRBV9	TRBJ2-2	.	CASSNPGHPNTGELFF	TGTGCCAGCAGCAATCCGGGACACCCGAACACCGGGGAGCTGTTTTTT